The present T cell receptor (beta chain) was sequenced within a study of cytomegalovirus exposure and HLA in healthy donors. Study findings and constraints: Investigators reported 150 to 200 TCR beta chains as tied to cytomegalovirus. There were some V segments, including TRBV6-2 and TRBV6-3, excluded as indistinguishable. Judged likely to be a sequencing artifact was a cluster of highly shared sequence variants. Data from an earlier analysis indicated that most TCR beta V segments were productive either about 87% or about 30% of the time.

Primers: 60 Vbeta forward and 13 Jbeta reverse. TCRdb's copy holds only in-frame clones and misses some; the assay was immunoSEQ multiplex PCR. The data contain more than 140,000 clones, approximately 79% of them singletons. This CDR3 is built from 14 residues. The V end was cut by 7 bases, the J end by 2 bases, with 14 bases between. Germline V gene lookup returns CDR1 SNHLY and CDR2 FYNNEI. On this clone itself: The antigen is unknown.

The sample comprised PBMCs. The sequence came from a male donor in good health and CMV-seronegative. This chain connects TRBV2 to TRBJ1-1; TRBD1 is a possible D gene (5 bases). The DNA for the CDR3 is TGTGCCAGCAACTTGGGGCAACTAAACACTGAAGCTTTCTTT. It encodes CASNLGQLNTEAFF.